This passage covers 9 T cell receptor beta chains from one sample sequenced in a study of PD-L1 blockade in urothelial cancer. Described time point: pretreatment peripheral blood. Repertoires were generated with immunoSEQ multiplex PCR, while TCRdb's copy carries only in-frame clones and drops some. The sample gives under 100,000 clones, nearly 90% of which show up once; around 1.5% is in the top ten. This material consisted of PBMCs, taken around atezolizumab (anti-PD-L1) treatment. These receptors originate from a man in his sixties with urothelial cancer.

V and J are TRBV7-2 and TRBJ1-5, with TRBD1 as a possible D gene (6 bases). Trimming shortened V by 4 bases and J by 5 bases, and 9 bases separated the two germline ends. This CDR3 is 13 amino acids long. CDR1 and CDR2 from the germline V gene are SGHTA and FQGNSA. The CDR3 is CASSSQGDQPQHF. The CDR3 DNA reads as TGTGCCAGCAGCTCACAGGGAGATCAGCCCCAGCATTTT. Filled out from reference TRBV7-2 and TRBJ1-5, the complete variable domain reads GAGVSQSPSNKVTEKGKDVELRCDPISGHTALYWYRQSLGQGLEFLIYFQGNSAPDKSGLPSDRFSAERTGGSVSTLTIQRTQQEDSAVYLCASSSQGDQPQHFGDGTRLSIL.

In nucleotides, the CDR3 is TGTGCCAGCAGCTTGGGAGCAACTAATGAAAAACTGTTTTTT. This translates into CASSLGATNEKLFF. V is TRBV5-5 and J is TRBJ1-4, with D unresolved. CDR1 and CDR2 from the germline V gene are SGHKS and YYEKEE (reference sequence). The germline V and J ends were trimmed by 0 bases and 0 bases, with 3 bases remaining between them. The CDR3 covers 14 residues.

V and J are TRBV11-2 and TRBJ2-7, with D perhaps matching TRBD2 (6 bases). The CDR3 extends over 13 amino acids. Trimming took 3 bases from V and 6 from J, leaving 12 bases between them. Germline loops: CDR1 SGHAT, CDR2 FQNNGV. For the CDR3, the DNA is TGTGCCAGCAGCTTTTCGGACGGGGGCGAGCAGTACTTC. Translation: CASSFSDGGEQYF. The full variable domain, rest sourced from reference TRBV11-2 and TRBJ2-7, is EAGVAQSPRYKIIEKRQSVAFWCNPISGHATLYWYQQILGQGPKLLIQFQNNGVVDDSQLPKDRFSAERLKGVDSTLKIQPAKLEDSAVYLCASSFSDGGEQYFGPGTRLTVT.

The chain employs TRBV7-9 and TRBJ1-4; 10 bases match TRBD1. This CDR3 has 16 residues. CDR1 is SEHNR, CDR2 FQNEAQ, per germline (reference sequence). The trim removed 5 bases at V and 4 bases at J, leaving 7 bases unmatched. Here the CDR3 reads CASSHETGGSNEKLFF. CDR3 bases: TGTGCCAGCAGCCACGAGACAGGGGGCAGTAATGAAAAACTGTTTTTT.

The V gene is TRBV11-2, the J gene TRBJ2-7; possible D gene TRBD1, 6 bases. In germline, CDR1 is SGHAT, CDR2 FQNNGV. There are 17 residues in the CDR3. The germline V and J ends were trimmed by 4 bases and 4 bases, with 23 bases remaining between them. The CDR3 nucleotides are TGTGCCAGCAGCTCGGCCAACCAGTGGGACGGACAGTACGAGCAGTACTTC. This sequence encodes CASSSANQWDGQYEQYF.

The chain uses TRBV11-1 and TRBJ2-1, with a possible D match to TRBD1 (6 bases). The CDR3 has 13 amino acids. Germline CDR1 SGHAT, CDR2 FQDESV (reference sequence). Trimming shortened V by 5 bases and J by 9 bases, and 14 bases separated the two germline ends. The CDR3 nucleotides are TGTGCCAGCAGCCCCGGGACACAGAGTGAGCAGTTCTTC. Protein: CASSPGTQSEQFF.

This CDR3 reads CASSLGGTSGQETQYF. The CDR3 DNA follows: TGTGCCAGCAGCTTGGGCGGGACTAGCGGGCAAGAGACCCAGTACTTC. This chain uses TRBV7-2 with TRBJ2-5; 12 bases line up with TRBD2. The length of the CDR3 is 16 residues. Per germline, CDR1 SGHTA and CDR2 FQGNSA. J lost 2 bases, V lost 3 bases, and 4 bases had no gene match.

The V and J genes are TRBV7-9 and TRBJ2-1; TRBD2 aligns across 12 bases. Germline V lookup: CDR1 SEHNR, CDR2 FQNEAQ (reference sequence). The CDR3 sequence is 15 residues long. Trimming removed 5 bases from V and 7 bases from J; junction bases left unmatched: 6. The CDR3 sequence is CASSPRLAGANEQFF. For the CDR3, the DNA is TGTGCCAGCAGCCCGCGACTAGCGGGAGCAAATGAGCAGTTCTTC.

The chain recombines TRBV7-9 with TRBJ2-2, with 8 bases fitting TRBD1. Trimming took 3 bases from V and 5 from J; bases not matched to a gene: 8. Per the germline V gene, CDR1 is SEHNR and CDR2 is FQNEAQ (reference sequence). This CDR3 spans 16 amino acids. For the CDR3, the DNA is TGTGCCAGCAGCTTCTCCCGGACAGGGAGTACCGGGGAGCTGTTTTTT. Protein sequence: CASSFSRTGSTGELFF.